The 8 T cell receptor beta chains reported below all come from one sample, sequenced in a study of T-cell memory formation after mild COVID-19. One entry per CDR3 protein results from TCRdb running MiXCR on the 5' RACE reads. The top ten hold around 23% of the sample, which has 250,000 to 300,000 distinct CDR3 sequences, about a sixth seen once. Sequenced input: PBMCs or a T cell subset sorted from them (not recorded which). These TCRs come from a man between 18 and 35 years old who had mild COVID-19 (a few samples of this study predate the infection). Cell type and time point are not known.

This clonotype has only a few counts. This CDR3 reads CASTSLLGQGTVLNTEAFF. DNA of the CDR3: TGCGCCAGCACCTCCTTGCTGGGGCAGGGAACGGTCCTGAACACTGAAGCTTTCTTT. The chain uses TRBV5-1 and TRBJ1-1; weak D call: TRBD1 (5 bases). The V end was cut by 6 bases, the J end by 0 bases, with 27 bases between. The CDR3 length is 19 residues. Germline V gene data show CDR1 as SGHRS and CDR2 as YFSETQ.

This clonotype occurred a few times. CDR3 region: CASSAGQKETQYF. The CDR3 DNA reads TGTGCCAGCAGCGCCGGACAGAAAGAGACCCAGTACTTC. This chain uses TRBV9 with TRBJ2-5, with D perhaps matching TRBD1 (6 bases). CDR3 length: 13 amino acids. V was clipped by 3 bases and J by 3 bases, with 9 bases between them. Germline V CDR1 and CDR2: SGDLS, YYNGEE.

This clonotype was counted between two and nine times. The V and J genes are TRBV3-1 and TRBJ1-1; no reliable D call. This CDR3 contains 13 residues. Germline lookup yields CDR1 LGHDT and CDR2 YNNKEL (reference sequence). With 0 bases removed from V and 8 bases from J, the gap between germline ends came to 10 bases. DNA for the CDR3: TGTGCCAGCAGCCAAGACGGCAGGATCGAAGCTTTCTTT. Translation gives CASSQDGRIEAFF.

This clonotype appeared a few times. The CDR3 spells CASSFGGFGYEQYF. As DNA, the CDR3 is TGTGCCAGCAGTTTCGGGGGCTTCGGTTACGAGCAGTACTTC. The chain links TRBV12-3 or TRBV12-4 to TRBJ2-7; D is tentatively TRBD1 or TRBD2 (6 bases each). The CDR3 has 14 residues. The germline V and J ends were trimmed by 3 bases and 4 bases, with 13 bases remaining between them.

The chain couples TRBV4-2 to TRBJ2-3, with 8 nucleotides matching TRBD2. The germline V gene encodes CDR1 LGHNA and CDR2 YNFKEQ. This CDR3 spans 19 amino acids. J gave up 3 bases and V 3 bases, and 17 bases lay outside the gene matches. This CDR3 is CASSHGEAGAKAGTDTQYF. Written as DNA, the CDR3 is TGTGCCAGCAGCCATGGCGAAGCGGGGGCTAAGGCTGGTACAGATACGCAGTATTTT.

This clonotype has more than one count but fewer than ten. The rearrangement joins TRBV7-2 to TRBJ1-1; TRBD1 might be the D (5 bases). Trimming shortened V by 4 bases and J by 0 bases, and 9 bases separated the two germline ends. Germline V gene lookup returns CDR1 SGHTA and CDR2 FQGNSA. CDR3 length equals 14 residues. The CDR3: CASSSGAVNTEAFF. In nucleotides, the CDR3 is TGTGCCAGCAGCTCCGGGGCGGTGAACACTGAAGCTTTCTTT.

As DNA, the CDR3 is TGTGCCACCAGTGATTCTTCCAGGGAAACCCAAGAGACCCAGTACTTC. This encodes CATSDSSRETQETQYF. V usage is TRBV24-1 and J usage is TRBJ2-5; TRBD1 is a possible D gene (5 bases). This CDR3 spans 16 amino acids. The V end was cut by 2 bases, the J end by 1 base, with 13 bases between. Germline CDR1 and CDR2: KGHDR and SFDVKD.

The chain links TRBV12-3 or TRBV12-4 to TRBJ1-1; no clear D. Trimming took off 7 bases at V and 2 bases at J, with 14 bases between the two ends. The CDR3 length is 14 residues. The CDR3 sequence: CASMIRATNTEAFF. CDR3 nucleotide sequence: TGTGCCAGCATGATCCGGGCCACTAACACTGAAGCTTTCTTT.